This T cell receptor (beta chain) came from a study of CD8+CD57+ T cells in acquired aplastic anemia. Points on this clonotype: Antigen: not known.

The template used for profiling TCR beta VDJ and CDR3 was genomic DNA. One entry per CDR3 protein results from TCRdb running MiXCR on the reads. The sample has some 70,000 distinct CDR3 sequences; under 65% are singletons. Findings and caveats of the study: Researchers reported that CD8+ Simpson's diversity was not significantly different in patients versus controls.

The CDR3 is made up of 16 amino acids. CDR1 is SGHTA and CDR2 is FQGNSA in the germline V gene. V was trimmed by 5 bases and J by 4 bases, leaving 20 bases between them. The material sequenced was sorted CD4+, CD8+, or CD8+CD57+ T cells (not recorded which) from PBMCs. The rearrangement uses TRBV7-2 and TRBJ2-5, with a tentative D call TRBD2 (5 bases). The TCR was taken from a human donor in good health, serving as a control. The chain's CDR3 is CASSRNGGRVRETQYF. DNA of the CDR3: TGTGCCAGCAGCCGCAACGGCGGGCGAGTCCGAGAGACCCAGTACTTC.